The following is a T cell receptor beta chain sequence with its context. Its specificity is not known. Through template switching, UMIs that included a 6-nucleotide sample barcode were added. From the 5' RACE reads, TCRdb lists one entry per CDR3 protein and no DNA. The record lists some 200,000 distinct CDR3 sequences, of which the ten most abundant hold less than 2%. The CDR3 extends over 14 amino acids. In germline, CDR1 is SEHNR, CDR2 FQNEAQ (reference sequence). This sample is part of a study of monozygotic twins with inflammatory bowel disease. Study-wide results and caveats: Patient repertoires may carry noise from differing immunosuppressive treatments.

V is TRBV7-9 and J is TRBJ1-5. The specimen sequenced was blood. This TCR was recovered from a human donor with ulcerative colitis or Crohn's disease, or a healthy co-twin of an affected twin (not recorded which). CDR3: CASSAGFEDRPQHF.